This T cell receptor beta chain was recovered during a study of T-cell reconstitution after alpha-beta-depleted transplantation in children (TCRdb year 2016). Turning to the overall study: The study quantitatively tracked T-cell immune reconstitution after TCRalphabeta/CD19-depleted allogeneic hematopoietic cell transplantation in children using TCR repertoire profiling. The investigation overall reported the following: In some patients, high TCRbeta diversity at day 60 was attributed to recipient T cells and intrathymic progenitors that had survived conditioning. Over subsequent months, a decline in hyperexpanded clone frequencies was noted, and after one year, T-cell counts and TCRbeta diversity were mostly ascribed to newly produced T cells. The apparently early alphabetaT-cell count recovery about two months after transplant was reportedly dependent on only several hundred rapidly expanded clones derived from non-depleted graft cells.

Library preparation was by PCR. For sequencing, an Illumina HiSeq 2500 was employed. TCR libraries were prepared with molecular barcoding, using unique molecular identifiers to normalize TCRbeta repertoire quantification. Starting from the raw public reads, TCRdb applied fastp trimming at Q25, assembled clones with MiXCR and retained in-frame beta chains. Each CDR3 protein appears once, grouped with its most common genes and DNA. Here the sample has 700,000 to 850,000 distinct CDR3 sequences; around 15% occur a single time. Together, the top ten hold around 4.5% of the sample. The treatment or condition label, as the study defines it: allogeneic hematopoietic cell transplantation with graft depleted of TCRalphabeta T cells and CD19 B cells. Transplant recipients were children who received TCRalphabeta/CD19-depleted allogeneic hematopoietic cell grafts. This clonotype was found many times. This clone's antigen is unknown. At one of its ends the junction is not consistent with the germline gene, which may arise from a read error.

Based on the germline V gene, the CDR1 and CDR2 sequences are SQVTM and ANQGSEA. Counted from cysteine to phenylalanine, this CDR3 has 14 amino acids. This entry keeps only the CDR3 DNA: 42 bases, framed from base 1. The sample in question was PBMCs, mostly from graft donor cells, obtained 360 days after TCRalphabeta/CD19-depleted stem cell transplant. The chain links TRBV29-1 with TRBJ2-7, with TRBD1 matching 10 junction bases. The TCR comes from a male patient between 10 and 17 years old who had a stem cell transplant for acute lymphoblastic leukemia, so the T cells may come from the graft donor. CDR3 loop: CSAIRTGGPYEQYF. The bases read TGCAGCGCCATCAGGACAGGGGGTCCCTACGAACAGTACTTC.